The clone carrying this T cell receptor (beta chain) appeared a few times. CDR3 length: 8 amino acids. Trimming removed 4 bases at V and 15 bases at J, with 5 bases between. Germline values: CDR1 SGHNT, CDR2 YYREEE (reference sequence). The record originates from a study of T cells after yellow fever vaccination. TCRdb re-called the 5' RACE reads through MiXCR, storing one row per CDR3 protein. The sample yields about 550,000 distinct CDR3 sequences, 19% seen once. This TCR came from a man aged 30-40 years who received the YFV17D yellow fever vaccine. Source: PBMCs, taken 15 days after the yellow fever booster vaccination. This chain uses TRBV5-4 with TRBJ2-1; D remains ambiguous. The CDR3 region has the DNA TGTGCCAGCAGCCCCGGGTTCTTC. Translated: CASSPGFF.